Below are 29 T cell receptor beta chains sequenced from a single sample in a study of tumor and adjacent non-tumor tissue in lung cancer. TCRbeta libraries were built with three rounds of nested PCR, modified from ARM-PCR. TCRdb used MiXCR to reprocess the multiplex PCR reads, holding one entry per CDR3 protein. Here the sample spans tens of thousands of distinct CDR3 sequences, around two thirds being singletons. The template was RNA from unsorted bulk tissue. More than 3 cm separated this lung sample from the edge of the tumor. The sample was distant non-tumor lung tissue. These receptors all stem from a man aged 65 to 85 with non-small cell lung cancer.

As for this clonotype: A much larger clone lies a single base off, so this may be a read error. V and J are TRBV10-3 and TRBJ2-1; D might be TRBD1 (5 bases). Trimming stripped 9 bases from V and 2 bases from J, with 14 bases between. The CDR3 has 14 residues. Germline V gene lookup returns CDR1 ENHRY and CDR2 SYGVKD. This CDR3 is CAISSGWTYNEQFF. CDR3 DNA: TGTGCCATTTCTTCAGGGTGGACCTACAATGAGCAGTTCTTC.

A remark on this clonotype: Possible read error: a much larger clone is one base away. Here the CDR3 DNA reads TGTGCCAGAAGCCCGGGGGGGGGCGCCGGGCAGCCCCAGCATTTT. Protein sequence: CARSPGGGAGQPQHF. V and J are TRBV14 and TRBJ1-5, with TRBD1 as a possible D gene (6 bases). The CDR3 sequence is 15 residues long. The germline V gene encodes CDR1 SGHDN and CDR2 FVKESK.

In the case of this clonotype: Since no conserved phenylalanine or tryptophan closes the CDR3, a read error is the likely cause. Here the CDR3 DNA reads TGCAGCGTTTCAAAAAGGAGGGAGGGTACTGAAGCTTTCTTA. It codes for CSVSKRREGTEAFL. V usage is TRBV29-1 and J usage is TRBJ1-1; D is undetermined. V dropped 5 bases and J dropped 5 bases, with 18 bases sitting between them. The CDR3 covers 14 residues. Germline CDR1 and CDR2: SQVTM and ANQGSEA.

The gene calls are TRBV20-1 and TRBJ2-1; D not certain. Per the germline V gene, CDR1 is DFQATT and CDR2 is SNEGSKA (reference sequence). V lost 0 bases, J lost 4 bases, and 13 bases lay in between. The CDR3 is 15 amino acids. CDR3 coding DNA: TGCAGTGCTAGAGAGTGTGGTAGTATATACAATGAGCAGTTCTTC. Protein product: CSARECGSIYNEQFF.

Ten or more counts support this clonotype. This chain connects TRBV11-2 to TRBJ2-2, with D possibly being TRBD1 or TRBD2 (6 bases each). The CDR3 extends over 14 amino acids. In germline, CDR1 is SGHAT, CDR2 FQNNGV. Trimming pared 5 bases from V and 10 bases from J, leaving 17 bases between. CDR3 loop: CASSLIWGASELFF. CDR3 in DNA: TGTGCCAGCAGCCTAATATGGGGGGCGTCGGAGCTGTTTTTT.

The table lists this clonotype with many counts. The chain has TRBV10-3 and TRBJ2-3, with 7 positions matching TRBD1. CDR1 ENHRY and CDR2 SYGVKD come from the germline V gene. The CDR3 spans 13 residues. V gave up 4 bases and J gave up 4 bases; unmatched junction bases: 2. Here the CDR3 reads CAISGQGSDTQYF. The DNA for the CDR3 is TGTGCCATCAGTGGACAGGGATCAGATACGCAGTATTTT.

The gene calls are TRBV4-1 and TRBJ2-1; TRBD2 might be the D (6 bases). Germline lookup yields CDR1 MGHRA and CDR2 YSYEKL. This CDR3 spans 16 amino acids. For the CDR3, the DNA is TGCACCTGTAGCCCCCTTAGCGGAATCTCCTACAATGAGCAGTTCTTC. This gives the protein CTCSPLSGISYNEQFF.

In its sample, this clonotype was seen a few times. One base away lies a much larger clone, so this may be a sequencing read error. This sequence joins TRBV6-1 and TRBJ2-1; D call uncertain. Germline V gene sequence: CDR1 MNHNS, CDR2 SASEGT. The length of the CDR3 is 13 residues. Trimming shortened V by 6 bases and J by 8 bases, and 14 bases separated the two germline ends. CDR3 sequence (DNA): TGTGCCAGCAGCGCCATTATGGGCGATGAGCAGTTCTTC. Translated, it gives CASSAIMGDEQFF.

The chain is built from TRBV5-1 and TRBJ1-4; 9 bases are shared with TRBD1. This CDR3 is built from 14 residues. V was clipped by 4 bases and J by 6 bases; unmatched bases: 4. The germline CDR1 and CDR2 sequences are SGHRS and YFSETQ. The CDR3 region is CASSQGQGDEKLFF. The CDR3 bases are TGCGCCAGCAGCCAGGGACAGGGCGATGAAAAACTGTTTTTT.

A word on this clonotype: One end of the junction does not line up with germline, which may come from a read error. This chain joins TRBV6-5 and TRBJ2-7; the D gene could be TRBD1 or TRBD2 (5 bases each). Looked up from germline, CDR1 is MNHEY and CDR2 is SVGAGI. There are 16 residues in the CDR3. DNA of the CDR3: TGCGACAGCAGTCCCCGTAGGCATGGAGTGGCGGGCGAGCAGTACTTC. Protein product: CDSSPRRHGVAGEQYF.

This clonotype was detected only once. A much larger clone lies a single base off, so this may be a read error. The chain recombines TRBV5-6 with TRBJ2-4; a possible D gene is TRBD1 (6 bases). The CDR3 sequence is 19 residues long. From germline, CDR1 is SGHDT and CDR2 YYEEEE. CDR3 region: CASSPAGSLGALAKIIQYF. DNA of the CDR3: TGTGCCAGCAGCCCCGCAGGGTCTTTGGGGGCTTTAGCCAAAATCATTCAGTACTTC.

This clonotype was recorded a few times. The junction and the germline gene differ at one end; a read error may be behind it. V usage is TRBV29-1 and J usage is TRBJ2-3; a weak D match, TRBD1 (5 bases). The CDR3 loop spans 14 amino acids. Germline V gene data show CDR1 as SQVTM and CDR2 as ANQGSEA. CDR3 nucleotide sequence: TGCGGCGTGGCCCGACAGAAAAACACAGATACGCAGTATTTT. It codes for CGVARQKNTDTQYF.

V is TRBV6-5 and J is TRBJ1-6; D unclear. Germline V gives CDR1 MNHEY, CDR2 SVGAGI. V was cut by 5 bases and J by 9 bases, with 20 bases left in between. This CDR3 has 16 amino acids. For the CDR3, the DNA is TGTGCCAGCAGTCACGATGGGCCCTTTAGGATTTCACCCCTCCACTTT. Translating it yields CASSHDGPFRISPLHF.

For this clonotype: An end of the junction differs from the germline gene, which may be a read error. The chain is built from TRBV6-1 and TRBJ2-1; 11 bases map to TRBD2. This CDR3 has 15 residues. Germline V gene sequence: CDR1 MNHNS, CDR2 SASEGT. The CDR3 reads CASCETSGGYNEQFF. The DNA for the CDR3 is TGTGCCAGCTGTGAAACTAGCGGGGGATACAATGAGCAGTTCTTC.

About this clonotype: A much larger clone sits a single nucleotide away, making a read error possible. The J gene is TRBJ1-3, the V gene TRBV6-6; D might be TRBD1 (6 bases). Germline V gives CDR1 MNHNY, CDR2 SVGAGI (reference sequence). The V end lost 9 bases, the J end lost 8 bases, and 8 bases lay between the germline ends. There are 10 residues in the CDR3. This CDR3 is CARRGDTIYF. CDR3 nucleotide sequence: TGTGCCAGGAGGGGGGACACCATATATTTT.

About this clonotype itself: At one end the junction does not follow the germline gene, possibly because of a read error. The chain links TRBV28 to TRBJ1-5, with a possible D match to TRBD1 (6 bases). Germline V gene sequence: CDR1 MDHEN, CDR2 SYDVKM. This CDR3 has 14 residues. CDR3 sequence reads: CARSWNFRGQPQHF. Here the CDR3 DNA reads TGTGCCAGGAGTTGGAACTTCCGGGGGCAGCCCCAACATTTT.

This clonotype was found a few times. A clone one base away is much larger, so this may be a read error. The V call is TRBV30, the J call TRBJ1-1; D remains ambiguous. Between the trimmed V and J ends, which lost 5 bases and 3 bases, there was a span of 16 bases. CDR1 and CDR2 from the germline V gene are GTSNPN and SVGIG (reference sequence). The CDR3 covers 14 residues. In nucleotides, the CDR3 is TGTGCCTGGCGTAGTCGGGCGATTCACACTGAAGCTTTCTTT. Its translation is CAWRSRAIHTEAFF. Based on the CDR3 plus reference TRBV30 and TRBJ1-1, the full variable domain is SQTIHQWPATLVQPVGSPLSLECTVEGTSNPNLYWYRQAAGRGLQLLFYSVGIGQISSEVPQNLSASRPQDRQFILSSKKLLLSDSGFYLCAWRSRAIHTEAFFGQGTRLTVV.

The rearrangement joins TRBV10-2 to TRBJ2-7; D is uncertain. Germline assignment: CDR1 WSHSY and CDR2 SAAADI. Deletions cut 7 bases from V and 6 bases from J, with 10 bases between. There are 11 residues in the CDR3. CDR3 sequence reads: CASTSLSEQYF. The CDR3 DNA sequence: TGCGCCAGCACCAGTCTATCCGAGCAGTACTTC.

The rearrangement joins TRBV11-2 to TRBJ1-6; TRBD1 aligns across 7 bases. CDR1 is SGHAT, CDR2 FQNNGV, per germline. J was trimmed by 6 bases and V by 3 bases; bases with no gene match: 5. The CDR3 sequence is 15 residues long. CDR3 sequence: CASSFSQGGNSPLHF. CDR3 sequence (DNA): TGTGCCAGCAGCTTCAGCCAGGGGGGTAATTCACCCCTCCACTTT.

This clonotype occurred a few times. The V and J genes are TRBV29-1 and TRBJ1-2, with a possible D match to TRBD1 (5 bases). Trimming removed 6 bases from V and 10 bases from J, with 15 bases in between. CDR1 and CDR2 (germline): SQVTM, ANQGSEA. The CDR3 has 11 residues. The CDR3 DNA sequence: TGCAGCGTATTAGGGGAGGACGACTACACCTTC. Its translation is CSVLGEDDYTF.

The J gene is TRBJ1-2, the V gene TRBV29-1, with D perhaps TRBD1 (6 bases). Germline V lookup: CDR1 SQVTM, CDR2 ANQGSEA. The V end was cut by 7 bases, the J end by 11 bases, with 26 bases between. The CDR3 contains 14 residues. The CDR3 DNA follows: TGCAGCGACAGGACACAGATGGGGGCCTATGTTTACACCTTC. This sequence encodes CSDRTQMGAYVYTF.

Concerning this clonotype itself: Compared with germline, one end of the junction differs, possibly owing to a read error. The CDR3, as DNA: TGTGTCAGCAGCCCCCGCGGAGACGGCTCCTATAATTCACCCGTCCACTTT. Protein sequence: CVSSPRGDGSYNSPVHF. The chain combines TRBV4-2 with TRBJ1-6; D not resolved. Germline lookup yields CDR1 LGHNA and CDR2 YNFKEQ. This CDR3 spans 17 amino acids.

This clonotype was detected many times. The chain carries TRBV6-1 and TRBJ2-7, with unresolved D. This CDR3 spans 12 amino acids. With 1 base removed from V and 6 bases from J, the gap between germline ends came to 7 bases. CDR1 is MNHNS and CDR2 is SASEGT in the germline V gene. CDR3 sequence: CASSEGAIEQYF. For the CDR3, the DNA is TGTGCCAGCAGTGAAGGTGCCATCGAGCAGTACTTC.

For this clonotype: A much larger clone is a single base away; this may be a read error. CDR3: CASEVIRGTNEKLFF. As DNA, the CDR3 is TGTGCCAGCGAGGTTATCCGAGGTACTAATGAAAAACTGTTTTTT. The chain employs TRBV6-1 and TRBJ1-4, with D unresolved. V was pared by 8 bases and J by 2 bases, with 15 bases between. The CDR3 loop spans 15 amino acids. CDR1 and CDR2 from the germline V gene are MNHNS and SASEGT.

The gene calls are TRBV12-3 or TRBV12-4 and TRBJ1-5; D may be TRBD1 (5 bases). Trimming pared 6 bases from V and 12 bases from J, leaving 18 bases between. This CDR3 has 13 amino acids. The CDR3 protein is CASSRQGGQFQHF. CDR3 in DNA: TGTGCCAGCAGCAGGCAGGGTGGTCAGTTCCAGCATTTT.

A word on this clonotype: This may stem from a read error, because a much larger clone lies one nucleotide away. The CDR3 loop reads CARSLAAGWQETQYF. CDR3 DNA: TGCGCCAGAAGCTTGGCGGCAGGGTGGCAAGAGACCCAGTACTTC. V gene TRBV5-1 combines with J gene TRBJ2-5, with D perhaps TRBD1 (5 bases). CDR1 and CDR2 from the germline V gene are SGHRS and YFSETQ. This CDR3 has 15 amino acids.

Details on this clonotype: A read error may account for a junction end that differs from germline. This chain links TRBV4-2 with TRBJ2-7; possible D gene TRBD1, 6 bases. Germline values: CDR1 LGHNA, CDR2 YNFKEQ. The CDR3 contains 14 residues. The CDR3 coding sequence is TGTGTCAGCAGCCAGGTACAGGGCACCTACAAGCAGTACTTC. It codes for CVSSQVQGTYKQYF.

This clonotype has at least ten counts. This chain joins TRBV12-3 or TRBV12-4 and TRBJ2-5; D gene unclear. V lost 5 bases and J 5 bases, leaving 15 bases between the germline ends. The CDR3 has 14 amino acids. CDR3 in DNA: TGTGCCAGCAGTCTCCGCCCTATTTTGGAGACCCAGTACTTC. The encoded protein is CASSLRPILETQYF.

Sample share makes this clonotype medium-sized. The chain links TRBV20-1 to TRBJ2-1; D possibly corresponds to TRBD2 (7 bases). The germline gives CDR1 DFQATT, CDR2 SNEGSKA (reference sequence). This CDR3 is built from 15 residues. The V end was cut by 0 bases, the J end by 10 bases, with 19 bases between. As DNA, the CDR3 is TGCAGTGCTAGAGATCGGGGGGACACAGCACGGGAGCAGTTCTTC. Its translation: CSARDRGDTAREQFF.